This T cell receptor beta chain was captured by sequencing in a study of blood T cell repertoires in COVID-19. About the research overall: Collection of acute and convalescent COVID-19 samples took place in the United States, Italy and Spain. Nucleic acid was either cDNA or gDNA, and it came from T cells, B-cell-depleted T cells, or PBMCs.

Source study methods: Amplifying reference gene primers gave estimates of nucleated cell counts. Measured with immunoSEQ multiplex PCR; TCRdb has only the in-frame clones, and not every one. The DNA was the basis for D and trimming; V, J and clone size are from that table. The data hold fewer than 300,000 clones, with more than 70% observed a single time. The germline gives CDR1 LGHDT, CDR2 YNNKEL (reference sequence). This CDR3 has 14 residues. V was pared by 3 bases and J by 3 bases, with 8 bases between. The sample was peripheral blood. The chain links TRBV3-1 (or the pseudogene TRBV3-2) to TRBJ1-4; D is possibly TRBD1 (5 bases). The receptor was isolated from a woman aged 45-59 years with acute or convalescent COVID-19. As DNA, the CDR3 is TGTGCCAGCAGCCAGGGCAGGGCTAATGAAAAACTGTTTTTT. This translates into CASSQGRANEKLFF.